This T cell receptor beta chain is from a study of control samples from healthy donors and cancer patients. The CDR3 is 13 amino acids. The germline V and J ends were trimmed by 0 bases and 7 bases, with 10 bases remaining between them. Germline V gives CDR1 SGHNT, CDR2 YYREEE (reference sequence). TCRdb keeps only in-frame clones here, not all; method: immunoSEQ multiplex PCR. The table records about 76,000 clones, about nine tenths of them present only once. The TCR comes from a woman between 50 and 59 years old with colorectal cancer. Sequenced material: PBMCs. This sequence joins TRBV5-4 and TRBJ1-2; possibly TRBD1 for D (6 bases). Written as DNA, the CDR3 is TGTGCCAGCAGCTTGGACGGGACAATTGGCTACACCTTC. Translating gives CASSLDGTIGYTF.